Listed here are 5 T cell receptor beta chains from one sample, sequenced in a study of T cells after yellow fever vaccination. TCRdb called the 5' RACE reads again in MiXCR, with one record for every CDR3 protein. The sample has roughly 74,000 distinct CDR3 sequences; approximately 7% are singletons. The sequenced sample was CD8+ T cells sorted from PBMCs, obtained 5 to 6 days after the first yellow fever vaccination. All receptors derive from a man in his late teens or twenties who received the YFV17D yellow fever vaccine.

The chain couples TRBV5-1 to TRBJ2-1; 8 bases are a match to TRBD2. V was pared by 5 bases and J by 4 bases, with 5 bases of the junction left unmatched. The V gene's germline CDR1 is SGHRS and CDR2 YFSETQ. The CDR3 is made up of 14 amino acids. The chain's CDR3 is CASRGRGGYNEQFF. CDR3 in DNA: TGCGCCAGCAGAGGTCGGGGGGGTTACAATGAGCAGTTCTTC.

J is TRBJ1-2 and V is TRBV4-1; D not resolved. CDR3 length equals 17 residues. CDR1 MGHRA and CDR2 YSYEKL come from the germline V gene. The germline V and J ends were trimmed by 0 bases and 3 bases, with 17 bases remaining between them. The CDR3 DNA follows: TGCGCCAGCAGCCAAGAAGCCGAATCAGACGGGTACTATGGCTACACCTTC. Its translation: CASSQEAESDGYYGYTF.

Turning to this clonotype: Given a much more abundant clone one base away, this may be a read error. The J gene is TRBJ1-4, the V gene TRBV24-1, with D unresolved. The germline gives CDR1 KGHDR, CDR2 SFDVKD. There are 13 residues in the CDR3. V lost 5 bases, J lost 5 bases, and 8 bases lay in between. CDR3 residues: CATSGSQNEKLFF. The CDR3 nucleotides read TGTGCCACCAGTGGTTCCCAGAATGAAAAACTGTTTTTT.

The rearrangement links TRBV4-1 to TRBJ2-5; a weak D match, TRBD2 (7 bases). Per the germline V gene, CDR1 is MGHRA and CDR2 is YSYEKL. CDR3 length: 17 residues. V was pared by 0 bases and J by 0 bases, with 14 bases between. In DNA, the CDR3 is TGCGCCAGCAGCCAAGAAAACGGGGGGCTGGACCAAGAGACCCAGTACTTC. Translated, it gives CASSQENGGLDQETQYF.

The chain uses TRBV10-3 and TRBJ2-7; no definite D call. Between the trimmed V and J ends, which lost 0 bases and 6 bases, there was a span of 3 bases. CDR1 is ENHRY and CDR2 is SYGVKD in the germline V gene. The CDR3 spans 11 residues. The CDR3 region has the DNA TGTGCCATCAGTGAGTCCCCCGAGCAGTACTTC. This encodes CAISESPEQYF.